These 29 T cell receptor beta chains were all obtained from the same sample, sequenced in a study of blood T cell repertoires in COVID-19. Sequencing used immunoSEQ multiplex PCR; TCRdb keeps in-frame clones, though not all of them. The sample has under 300,000 clones, roughly 84% seen once. The sequencing input was peripheral blood. The receptors come from a woman aged 40 to 50 who had recovered from COVID-19.

The chain has TRBV7-8 and TRBJ1-5, with D unresolved. Trimming shortened V by 5 bases and J by 2 bases, and 19 bases separated the two germline ends. Germline CDR1 reads SGHVS; CDR2 reads FQNEAQ. This CDR3 is 17 amino acids long. The CDR3 DNA reads as TGTGCCAGCAGCAAAGCCCCGGATAACGCGGGCAATCAGCCCCAGCATTTT. It specifies CASSKAPDNAGNQPQHF.

This clone appeared once. The V gene is TRBV7-9, the J gene TRBJ1-3; D is possibly TRBD1 (6 bases). CDR1 and CDR2 from the germline V gene are SEHNR and FQNEAQ (reference sequence). The CDR3 totals 16 residues. Trimming removed 5 bases at V and 2 bases at J, with 16 bases between. The CDR3: CASSIGVGQPGNTIYF. In DNA, the CDR3 is TGTGCCAGCAGCATTGGGGTCGGACAGCCTGGAAACACCATATATTTT.

J is TRBJ1-6 and V is TRBV6-5, with 7 nucleotides matching TRBD1. The CDR3 has 15 residues. In germline, CDR1 is MNHEY, CDR2 SVGAGI. V lost 8 bases to trimming and J lost 0 bases; unmatched junction nucleotides: 4. The CDR3, as DNA: TGTGCCAGCCTGGACAGGAGCTCCTATAATTCACCCCTCCACTTT. Its protein product is CASLDRSSYNSPLHF.

The rearrangement uses TRBV4-1 and TRBJ1-4, with TRBD1 as a possible D gene (5 bases). The CDR3 extends over 13 amino acids. The ends were cut back, 4 bases at V and 4 bases at J, with 7 bases in the middle. Germline CDR1 is MGHRA and CDR2 is YSYEKL. CDR3 bases: TGCGCCAGCAGCCGGGGACTTAATGAAAAACTGTTTTTT. It translates to CASSRGLNEKLFF.

CDR3 residues: CASSPGQDNEQFF. The CDR3 DNA reads TGTGCCAGCAGCCCGGGACAGGACAATGAGCAGTTCTTC. The V call is TRBV11-2, the J call TRBJ2-1; 8 positions agree with TRBD1. The J segment lost 5 bases and the V segment lost 5 bases, leaving 2 bases of the junction unmatched. CDR1 is SGHAT, CDR2 FQNNGV, per germline. CDR3 size: 13 residues.

V gene TRBV4-1 combines with J gene TRBJ1-1; D is unclear. Deletions cut 0 bases from V and 3 bases from J, with 5 bases between. The CDR3 is 13 residues long. Germline-derived CDR1 and CDR2 are MGHRA and YSYEKL. As DNA, the CDR3 is TGCGCCAGCAGCCAAGAAAGAGACACTGAAGCTTTCTTT. Encoded protein: CASSQERDTEAFF.

V and J are TRBV6-1 and TRBJ1-5, with D tentatively TRBD1 (5 bases). The length of the CDR3 is 14 residues. Trimming took 5 bases from V and 3 from J, leaving 11 bases between them. CDR1 MNHNS and CDR2 SASEGT come from the germline V gene. The CDR3 sequence is CASSPDSSNQPQHF. The CDR3 DNA is TGTGCCAGCAGTCCCGACAGTTCCAATCAGCCCCAGCATTTT.

The chain uses TRBV28 and TRBJ1-2; maybe TRBD1 (6 bases). The CDR3 contains 14 residues. V was shortened by 6 bases and J by 8 bases, with 19 bases between the two germline ends. The V gene's germline CDR1 is MDHEN and CDR2 SYDVKM. For the CDR3, the DNA is TGTGCCAGCAGCCCAGCGGGGGTGGGGGCGGGCTACACCTTC. Its translation is CASSPAGVGAGYTF.

The chain links TRBV6-4 to TRBJ2-1; no firm D call. This CDR3 is 13 amino acids long. Germline V gives CDR1 MRHNA, CDR2 SNTAGT. V lost 6 bases and J lost 5, with 11 bases in between. This chain's CDR3 is CASSRESHNEQFF. The CDR3, as DNA: TGTGCCAGCAGCCGCGAAAGCCACAATGAGCAGTTCTTC.

V usage is TRBV6-5 and J usage is TRBJ1-5; tentative D call: TRBD1 (6 bases). CDR3 length: 14 amino acids. Deletions cut 6 bases from V and 0 bases from J, with 9 bases between. Germline CDR1 MNHEY, CDR2 SVGAGI. The CDR3 here is CASSRTASNQPQHF. In DNA, the CDR3 is TGTGCCAGCAGCAGGACAGCTAGCAATCAGCCCCAGCATTTT.

The gene calls are TRBV7-9 and TRBJ2-7; 7 bases map to TRBD1. Unmatched junction bases numbered 7, after V lost 1 base and J lost 4 bases. The germline V gene encodes CDR1 SEHNR and CDR2 FQNEAQ (reference sequence). The CDR3 spans 15 residues. The CDR3 region is CASSLGDSRSYEQYF. Written as DNA, the CDR3 is TGTGCCAGCAGCTTAGGGGACAGCCGTTCTTACGAGCAGTACTTC. Full variable domain (remainder filled in from reference TRBV7-9 and TRBJ2-7): DTGVSQNPRHKITKRGQNVTFRCDPISEHNRLYWYRQTLGQGPEFLTYFQNEAQLEKSRLLSDRFSAERPKGSFSTLEIQRTEQGDSAMYLCASSLGDSRSYEQYFGPGTRLTVT.

V and J are TRBV10-3 and TRBJ1-5, with 9 nucleotides matching TRBD1. J gave up 5 bases and V 3 bases, and 5 bases lay outside the gene matches. There are 15 residues in the CDR3. The germline V gene has CDR1 ENHRY and CDR2 SYGVKD. The CDR3 region is CAISDSRTGDQPQHF. The CDR3 DNA reads as TGTGCCATCAGTGATTCCCGGACAGGGGATCAGCCCCAGCATTTT.

V gene TRBV5-1 combines with J gene TRBJ1-1, with D possibly being TRBD1 (6 bases). V was clipped by 5 bases and J by 5 bases, with 19 bases between them. CDR3 length: 15 amino acids. CDR1 SGHRS and CDR2 YFSETQ come from the germline V gene. The CDR3 sequence: CASSEQGPQGTEAFF. CDR3 nucleotides: TGCGCCAGCAGTGAGCAGGGGCCTCAGGGGACTGAAGCTTTCTTT.

V and J are TRBV29-1 and TRBJ2-7; D perhaps matches TRBD1 (5 bases). V shed 6 bases and J shed 2 bases, with 11 bases lying between them. The CDR3 runs 12 residues. CDR1 is SQVTM, CDR2 ANQGSEA, per germline. DNA of the CDR3: TGCAGCGTCAAAGACAGTGCCTACGAGCAGTACTTC. This translates into CSVKDSAYEQYF.

V gene TRBV6-5 combines with J gene TRBJ1-6, with TRBD1 as a possible D gene (6 bases). CDR1 and CDR2 (germline): MNHEY, SVGAGI. The length of the CDR3 is 15 residues. With 4 bases removed from V and 7 bases from J, the gap between germline ends came to 14 bases. The CDR3 DNA reads as TGTGCCAGCAGTTGGTCGACAAGGGGGAATTCACCCCTCCACTTT. Translating it yields CASSWSTRGNSPLHF.

This sequence joins TRBV3-1 (or the pseudogene TRBV3-2) and TRBJ1-5; TRBD1 matches 7 bases. Germline V gene sequence: CDR1 LGHDT, CDR2 YNNKEL (reference sequence). With V trimmed by 3 bases and J by 7 bases, 9 bases remained unmatched. The CDR3 covers 15 residues. The CDR3 DNA reads as TGTGCCAGCAGCCATAGACAGGGAGCCGACCAGCCCCAGCATTTT. The encoded protein is CASSHRQGADQPQHF.

This clone was seen a single time. The V gene is TRBV5-6, the J gene TRBJ2-7; D may be TRBD1 (6 bases). From germline, CDR1 is SGHDT and CDR2 YYEEEE. CDR3 length: 13 amino acids. V was clipped by 4 bases and J by 2 bases, with 10 bases between them. The CDR3: CASSLDRTYEQYF. The CDR3 DNA reads as TGTGCCAGCAGCCTGGACAGAACCTACGAGCAGTACTTC. Filled out from reference TRBV5-6 and TRBJ2-7, the complete variable domain reads DAGVTQSPTHLIKTRGQQVTLRCSPKSGHDTVSWYQQALGQGPQFIFQYYEEEERQRGNFPDRFSGHQFPNYSSELNVNALLLGDSALYLCASSLDRTYEQYFGPGTRLTVT.

To note about this clone: At the DNA level, this CDR3 is encoded by other sequences in the same sample as well. The genes are TRBV28 and TRBJ1-5, with a weak D call TRBD1 (5 bases). This CDR3 spans 14 amino acids. Trimming stripped 3 bases from V and 2 bases from J, with 8 bases between. Germline V gene lookup returns CDR1 MDHEN and CDR2 SYDVKM. The CDR3 nucleotides are TGTGCCAGCAGTTTTCGGGGGGGCAATCAGCCCCAGCATTTT. It yields the protein CASSFRGGNQPQHF.

This chain connects TRBV23-1 to TRBJ1-1; D not certain. TRBV23-1 is given ORF status, its function remaining uncertain. V was shortened by 0 bases and J by 2 bases, with 4 bases between the two germline ends. The CDR3 has 13 amino acids. The CDR3 region has the DNA TGCGCCAGCAGTCAATCCAGAAACACTGAAGCTTTCTTT. As protein: CASSQSRNTEAFF.

This clone came up a few times. The chain carries TRBV5-5 and TRBJ2-6; D remains unclear. V dropped 0 bases and J dropped 2 bases, with 9 bases sitting between them. Germline V CDR1 and CDR2: SGHKS, YYEKEE (reference sequence). This CDR3 has 16 residues. The CDR3 DNA sequence: TGTGCCAGCAGCTTGGTAGATCCGACTGGGGCCAACGTCCTGACTTTC. It is translated as CASSLVDPTGANVLTF.

The chain joins TRBV5-5 to TRBJ1-6, with unresolved D. Germline loops: CDR1 SGHKS, CDR2 YYEKEE (reference sequence). The CDR3 sequence is 16 residues long. Trimming cost V 0 bases and J 3 bases, with 10 bases left between them. The CDR3 sequence: CASSLASQVYNSPLHF. The DNA of the CDR3 is TGTGCCAGCAGCTTGGCCTCCCAGGTCTATAATTCACCCCTCCACTTT.

This rearrangement joins TRBV5-5 to TRBJ1-2, with D hard to call. This CDR3 contains 12 residues. V lost 8 bases and J 5 bases, leaving 13 bases between the germline ends. Germline V gene data show CDR1 as SGHKS and CDR2 as YYEKEE (reference sequence). CDR3 in DNA: TGTGCCAGTACGACGGGGATGTATGGCTACACCTTC. This encodes CASTTGMYGYTF.

V usage is TRBV5-4 and J usage is TRBJ2-1, with 7 bases lining up with TRBD2. The V and J ends lost 4 bases and 5 bases, in that order; junction bases with no gene match: 6. Germline CDR1 reads SGHNT; CDR2 reads YYREEE (reference sequence). This CDR3 has 14 residues. Here the CDR3 reads CASSGLAADNEQFF. CDR3 sequence (DNA): TGTGCCAGCAGCGGGCTAGCGGCAGACAATGAGCAGTTCTTC. The full variable domain, its missing parts supplied by reference TRBV5-4 and TRBJ2-1, is ETGVTQSPTHLIKTRGQQVTLRCSSQSGHNTVSWYQQALGQGPQFIFQYYREEENGRGNFPPRFSGLQFPNYSSELNVNALELDDSALYLCASSGLAADNEQFFGPGTRLTVL.

The chain combines TRBV2 with TRBJ2-7, with D possibly matching TRBD1 (7 bases). Germline V lookup: CDR1 SNHLY, CDR2 FYNNEI. This CDR3 is 14 amino acids long. Trimming took off 10 bases at V and 5 bases at J, with 21 bases between the two ends. The CDR3 sequence: CATRGGTVVDEQYF. CDR3 DNA: TGTGCCACCAGGGGCGGGACAGTGGTGGACGAGCAGTACTTC.

The chain combines TRBV28 with TRBJ1-5; D uncertain. V dropped 2 bases and J dropped 11 bases, with 19 bases sitting between them. The germline V gene encodes CDR1 MDHEN and CDR2 SYDVKM. This CDR3 has 15 amino acids. CDR3 nucleotides: TGTGCCAGCAGTTTAACCCGTAGCTCCTTCGGGACCCAGCATTTT. This codes for CASSLTRSSFGTQHF.

The chain uses TRBV10-3 and TRBJ1-1; no clear D. CDR1 is ENHRY and CDR2 is SYGVKD in the germline V gene. Trimming cost V 2 bases and J 1 base, with 8 bases left between them. The CDR3 runs 14 residues. CDR3 bases: TGTGCCATCAGTGAGACGGAGCAGAACACTGAAGCTTTCTTT. It translates to CAISETEQNTEAFF.

The gene calls are TRBV6-5 and TRBJ1-5, with 12 positions matching TRBD1. Germline CDR1 MNHEY, CDR2 SVGAGI. CDR3 size: 15 residues. V lost 5 bases and J lost 7; bases outside the gene matches: 6. The CDR3 here is CASSIGTGGDQPQHF. CDR3 nucleotides: TGTGCCAGCAGTATCGGGACAGGGGGCGACCAGCCCCAGCATTTT.

This chain connects TRBV4-2 to TRBJ2-1, with 13 nucleotides matching TRBD2. The CDR3 consists of 16 residues. Germline values: CDR1 LGHNA, CDR2 YNFKEQ. The V and J ends lost 3 bases and 6 bases, in that order; junction bases with no gene match: 5. Here the CDR3 reads CASSHPGTSGVNEQFF. CDR3 bases: TGTGCCAGCAGCCATCCTGGGACTAGCGGGGTCAATGAGCAGTTCTTC.

The V and J genes are TRBV19 and TRBJ1-2; no clear D. The CDR3 contains 14 residues. Germline lookup yields CDR1 LNHDA and CDR2 SQIVND (reference sequence). V lost 7 bases, J lost 5 bases, and 17 bases lay in between. The CDR3 protein is CASTLGVVGYGYTF. The CDR3 DNA is TGTGCCAGTACCCTCGGGGTGGTCGGGTATGGCTACACCTTC.